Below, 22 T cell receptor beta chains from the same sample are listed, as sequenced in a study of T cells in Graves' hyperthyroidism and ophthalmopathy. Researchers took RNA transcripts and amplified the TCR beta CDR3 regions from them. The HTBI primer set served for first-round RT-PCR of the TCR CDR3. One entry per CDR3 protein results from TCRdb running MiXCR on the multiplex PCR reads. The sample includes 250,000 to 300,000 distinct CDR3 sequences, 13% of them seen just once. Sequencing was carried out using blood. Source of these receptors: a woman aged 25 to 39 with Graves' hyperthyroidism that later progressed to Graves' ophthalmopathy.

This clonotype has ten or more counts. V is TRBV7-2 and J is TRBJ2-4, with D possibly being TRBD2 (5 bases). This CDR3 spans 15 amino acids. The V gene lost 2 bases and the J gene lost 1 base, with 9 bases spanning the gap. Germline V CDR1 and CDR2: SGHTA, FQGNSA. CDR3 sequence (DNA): TGTGCCAGCAGCTTAAGTCCGGGGGCCAAAAACATTCAGTACTTC. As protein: CASSLSPGAKNIQYF.

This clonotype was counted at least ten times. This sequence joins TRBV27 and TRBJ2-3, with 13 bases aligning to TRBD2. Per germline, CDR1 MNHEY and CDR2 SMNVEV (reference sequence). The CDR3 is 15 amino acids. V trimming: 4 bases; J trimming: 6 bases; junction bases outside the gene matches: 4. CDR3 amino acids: CASSSQTSGRDTQYF. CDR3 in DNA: TGTGCCAGCAGTTCCCAGACTAGCGGGAGGGATACGCAGTATTTT.

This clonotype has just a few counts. CDR3 residues: CASSPQGQGTGANVLTF. In nucleotides, the CDR3 is TGTGCCAGCTCACCACAAGGGCAGGGAACCGGGGCCAACGTCCTGACTTTC. This chain links TRBV18 with TRBJ2-6; D possibly corresponds to TRBD1 (5 bases). Trimming removed 1 base at V and 4 bases at J, with 14 bases between. This CDR3 is built from 17 residues. CDR1 KGHSH and CDR2 LQKENI come from the germline V gene.

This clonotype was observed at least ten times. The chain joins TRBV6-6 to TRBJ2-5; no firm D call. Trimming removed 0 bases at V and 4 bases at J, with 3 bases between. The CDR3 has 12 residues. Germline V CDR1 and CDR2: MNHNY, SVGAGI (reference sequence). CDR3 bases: TGTGCCAGCAGTTACTCCGGAGAGACCCAGTACTTC. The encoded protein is CASSYSGETQYF.

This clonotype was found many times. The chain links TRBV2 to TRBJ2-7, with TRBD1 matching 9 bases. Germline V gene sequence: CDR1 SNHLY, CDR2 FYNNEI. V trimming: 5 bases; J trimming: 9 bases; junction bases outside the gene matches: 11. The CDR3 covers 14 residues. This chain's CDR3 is CASSPGQGKKLQYF. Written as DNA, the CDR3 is TGTGCCAGCAGTCCGGGACAGGGAAAAAAGCTGCAGTACTTC.

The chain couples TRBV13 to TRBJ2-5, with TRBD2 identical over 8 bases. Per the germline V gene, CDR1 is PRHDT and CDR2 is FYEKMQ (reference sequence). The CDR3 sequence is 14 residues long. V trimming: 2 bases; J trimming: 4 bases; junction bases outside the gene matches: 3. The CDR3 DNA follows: TGTGCCAGCAGCTTACGGGGGGGCGTAGAGACCCAGTACTTC. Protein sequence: CASSLRGGVETQYF.

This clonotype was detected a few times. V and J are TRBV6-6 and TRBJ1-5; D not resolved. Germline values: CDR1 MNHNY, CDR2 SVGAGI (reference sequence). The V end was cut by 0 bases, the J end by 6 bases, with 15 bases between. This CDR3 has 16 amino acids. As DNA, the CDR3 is TGTGCCAGCAGTTACTCCGAGAGAACCCTCGGTCAGCCCCAGCATTTT. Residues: CASSYSERTLGQPQHF.

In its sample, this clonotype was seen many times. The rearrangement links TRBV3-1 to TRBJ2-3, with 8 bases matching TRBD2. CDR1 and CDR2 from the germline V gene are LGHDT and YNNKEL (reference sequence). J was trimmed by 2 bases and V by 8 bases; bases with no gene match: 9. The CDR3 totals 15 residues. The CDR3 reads CASSSLGLVTDTQYF. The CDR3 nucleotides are TGTGCCAGCTCCTCTCTGGGACTAGTCACAGATACGCAGTATTTT.

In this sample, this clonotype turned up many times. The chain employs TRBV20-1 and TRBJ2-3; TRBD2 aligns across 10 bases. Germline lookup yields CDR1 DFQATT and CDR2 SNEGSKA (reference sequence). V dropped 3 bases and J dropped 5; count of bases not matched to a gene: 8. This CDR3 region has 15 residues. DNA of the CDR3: TGCAGTGCTAGCCCCCTAGCGGGAGCCGGAGATACGCAGTATTTT. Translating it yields CSASPLAGAGDTQYF.

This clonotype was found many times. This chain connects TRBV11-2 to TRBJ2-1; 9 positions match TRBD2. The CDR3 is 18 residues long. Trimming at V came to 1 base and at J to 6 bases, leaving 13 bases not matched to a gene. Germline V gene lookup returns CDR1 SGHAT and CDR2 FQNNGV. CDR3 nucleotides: TGTGCCAGCAGCTTAGTCCCCTCTAGCGGGATGGAACGCAATGAGCAGTTCTTC. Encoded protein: CASSLVPSSGMERNEQFF.

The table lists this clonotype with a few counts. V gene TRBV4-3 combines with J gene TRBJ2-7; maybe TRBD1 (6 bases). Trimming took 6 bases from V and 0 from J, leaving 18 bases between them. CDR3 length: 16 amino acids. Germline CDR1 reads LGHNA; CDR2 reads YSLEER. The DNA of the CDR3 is TGCGCCAGCAGTCGAAGTGGGGGACACAACTCCTACGAGCAGTACTTC. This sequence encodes CASSRSGGHNSYEQYF.

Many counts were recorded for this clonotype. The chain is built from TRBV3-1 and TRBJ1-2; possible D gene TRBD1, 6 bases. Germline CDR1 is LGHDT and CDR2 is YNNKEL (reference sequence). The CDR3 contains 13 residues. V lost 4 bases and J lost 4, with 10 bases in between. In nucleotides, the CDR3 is TGTGCCAGCAGCCCGGGACATCTCTATGGCTACACCTTC. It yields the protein CASSPGHLYGYTF.

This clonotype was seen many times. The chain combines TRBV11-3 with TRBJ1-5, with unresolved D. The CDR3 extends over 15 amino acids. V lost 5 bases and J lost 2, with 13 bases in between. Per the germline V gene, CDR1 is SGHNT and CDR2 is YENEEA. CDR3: CASSPDGVGNQPQHF. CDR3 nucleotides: TGTGCCAGCAGCCCCGACGGGGTTGGCAATCAGCCCCAGCATTTT.

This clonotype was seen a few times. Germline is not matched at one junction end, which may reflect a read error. DNA for the CDR3: TGTGCCAGCAGTTTAGGCAGGGGCTGGAATTTT. Translated: CASSLGRGWNF. The chain combines TRBV28 with TRBJ1-5; a weak D match, TRBD1 (6 bases). Germline V CDR1 and CDR2: MDHEN, SYDVKM. The CDR3 runs 11 residues.

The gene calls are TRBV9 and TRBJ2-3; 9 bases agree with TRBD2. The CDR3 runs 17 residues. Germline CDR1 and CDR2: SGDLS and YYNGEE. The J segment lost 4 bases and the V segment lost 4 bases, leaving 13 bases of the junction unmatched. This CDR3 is CASSSYEREEISDTQYF. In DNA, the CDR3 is TGTGCCAGCAGCAGTTACGAGCGGGAGGAAATTTCAGATACGCAGTATTTT.

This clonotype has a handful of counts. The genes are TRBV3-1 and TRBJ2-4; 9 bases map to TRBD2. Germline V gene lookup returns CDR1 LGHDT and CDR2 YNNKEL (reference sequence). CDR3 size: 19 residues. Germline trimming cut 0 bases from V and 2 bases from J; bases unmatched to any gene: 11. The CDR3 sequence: CASSQEVAGEVVSKNIQYF. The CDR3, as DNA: TGTGCCAGCAGCCAAGAGGTAGCGGGAGAGGTTGTGTCCAAAAACATTCAGTACTTC.

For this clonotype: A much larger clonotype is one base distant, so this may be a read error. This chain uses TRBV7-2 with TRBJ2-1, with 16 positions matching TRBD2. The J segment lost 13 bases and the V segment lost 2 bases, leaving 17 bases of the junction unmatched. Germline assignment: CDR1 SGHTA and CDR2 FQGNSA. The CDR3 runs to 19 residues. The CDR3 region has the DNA TGTGCCAGCAGCTTAAGGATAGGGGGGACTAGCGGGAGGGCGGTGACCCAGTTCTTC. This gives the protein CASSLRIGGTSGRAVTQFF. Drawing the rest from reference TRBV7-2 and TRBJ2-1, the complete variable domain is GAGVSQSPSNKVTEKGKDVELRCDPISGHTALYWYRQSLGQGLEFLIYFQGNSAPDKSGLPSDRFSAERTGGSVSTLTIQRTQQEDSAVYLCASSLRIGGTSGRAVTQFFGPGTRLTVL.

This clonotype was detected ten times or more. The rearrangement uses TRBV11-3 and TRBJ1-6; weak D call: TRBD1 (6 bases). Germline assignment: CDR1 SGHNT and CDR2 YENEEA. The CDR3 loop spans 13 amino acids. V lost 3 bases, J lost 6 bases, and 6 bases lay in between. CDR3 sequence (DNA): TGTGCCAGCAGCTTGGACAGTAATTCACCCCTCCACTTT. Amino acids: CASSLDSNSPLHF.

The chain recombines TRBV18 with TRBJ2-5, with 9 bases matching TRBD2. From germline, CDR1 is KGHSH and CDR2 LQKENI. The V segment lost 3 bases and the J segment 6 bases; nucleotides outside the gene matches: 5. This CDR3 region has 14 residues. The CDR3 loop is CASSPIAGEQTQYF. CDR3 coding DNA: TGTGCCAGCTCACCTATAGCGGGAGAACAGACCCAGTACTTC.

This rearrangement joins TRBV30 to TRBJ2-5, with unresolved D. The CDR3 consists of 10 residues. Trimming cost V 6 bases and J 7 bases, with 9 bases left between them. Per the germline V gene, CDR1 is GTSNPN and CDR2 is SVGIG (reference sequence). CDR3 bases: TGTGCCTGCTGGGAAGGGACCCAGTACTTC. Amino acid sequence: CACWEGTQYF.

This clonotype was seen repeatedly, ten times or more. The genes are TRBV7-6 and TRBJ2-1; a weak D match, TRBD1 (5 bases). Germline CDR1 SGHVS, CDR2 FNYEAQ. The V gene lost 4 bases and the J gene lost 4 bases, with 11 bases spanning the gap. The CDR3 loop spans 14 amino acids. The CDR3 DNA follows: TGTGCCAGCAGCTCGCGTCAGGGATACAATGAGCAGTTCTTC. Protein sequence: CASSSRQGYNEQFF.

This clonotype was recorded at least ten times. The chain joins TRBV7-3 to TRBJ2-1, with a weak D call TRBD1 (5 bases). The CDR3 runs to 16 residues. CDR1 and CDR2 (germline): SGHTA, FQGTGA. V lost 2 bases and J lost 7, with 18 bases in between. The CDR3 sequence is CASSLVQVELGNEQFF. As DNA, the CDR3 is TGTGCCAGCAGCTTAGTACAGGTGGAGCTAGGAAATGAGCAGTTCTTC.